Listed below are T cell receptor beta chains from one sample, sequenced in a study of T cells in localized non-small cell lung cancer. Clones were sequenced by immunoSEQ multiplex PCR, and TCRdb holds only the in-frame ones, with some missing. The profile shows under 2,000 clones, under 30% of them singletons. The input for sequencing was normal lung tissue next to the tumor, taken before any cancer treatment. These receptors were taken from a man between 40 and 69 years old with stage II squamous cell lung carcinoma. The CDR3 runs from the conserved cysteine through the conserved F or W. The D gene is left open where the match is weak. Only part of the rows carry a size: once, few, many, or a class if the clone is expanded.

j_call clone_size v_call d_call cdr3_nt cdr3_aa
TRBJ2-1 NA TRBV29-1 NA TGCAGCGTTGAGGGTGGGAGCGTCCTCTACAATGAGCAGTTCTTC CSVEGGSVLYNEQFF
TRBJ2-1 few TRBV6-8 TRBD2 TGTGCCAGCAGTCATCGGACTAGCGGGAGACATGAGCAGTTCTTC CASSHRTSGRHEQFF
TRBJ2-7 once TRBV19 NA TGTGCCAGTAGCAGAGGGGGCTCCTACGAGCAGTACTTC CASSRGGSYEQYF
TRBJ2-1 NA TRBV29-1 NA TGCAGCGTTGAAGAGGCAGTCAATGAGCAGTTCTTC CSVEEAVNEQFF
TRBJ2-5 medium-sized TRBV6-8 NA TGTGCCAGCAGTTACTCTACCGGCGGGTGGGAGACCCAGTACTTC CASSYSTGGWETQYF
TRBJ1-1 NA TRBV5-1 NA TGCGCCAGCAGCTTGGAGCGGAAGAACACTGAAGCTTTCTTT CASSLERKNTEAFF
TRBJ2-2 NA TRBV4-1 TRBD2 TGCGCCAGCAGCCCAAACCCGGGAGGGAGCACGACCGGGGAGCTGTTTTTT CASSPNPGGSTTGELFF
TRBJ1-1 medium-sized TRBV28 NA TGTGCCAGCAGTTTATTCACAGACAGAAATACTGAAGCTTTCTTT CASSLFTDRNTEAFF
TRBJ1-2 NA TRBV28 NA TGTGCCAGCAGCCCTATCTACCATCACTATGGCTACACCTTC CASSPIYHHYGYTF
TRBJ2-3 few TRBV7-6 NA TGTGCCAGCAGCCCTTCTACCGGGGGGACAAACACAGATACGCAGTATTTT CASSPSTGGTNTDTQYF
TRBJ1-2 NA TRBV18 NA TGTGCCAGCTCACCCGCGGCGGGAGCTAACTATGGCTACACCTTC CASSPAAGANYGYTF
TRBJ1-6 NA TRBV25-1 NA TGTGCCAGCAGTGCACAGGGATATAATTCACCCCTCCACTTT CASSAQGYNSPLHF
TRBJ1-5 medium-sized TRBV9 TRBD1 TGTGCCAGCAGCTCCACGACAGGGGAAGGTCAGCCCCAGCATTTT CASSSTTGEGQPQHF
TRBJ2-1 medium-sized TRBV6-8 NA TGTGCCAGCAGCGAGACTAGAGAGGACCTATACAATGAGCAGTTCTTC CASSETREDLYNEQFF
TRBJ1-2 NA TRBV10-2 NA TGCGCCAGCAGTGAGGGCGGGAACTATGGCTACACCTTC CASSEGGNYGYTF
TRBJ2-1 NA TRBV2 TRBD2 TGTGCCAGCAGTGAAATGGCGGGAGGGATCTATGAGCAGTTCTTC CASSEMAGGIYEQFF
TRBJ2-7 few TRBV1 NA TGCGCCAGCAGCCAAGGGTTTGGCGGGAGGCACGAGCAGTACTTC CASSQGFGGRHEQYF
TRBJ1-1 NA TRBV11-3 NA TGTGCCAGCACCAGCAAAGGGATCGGGTACACTGAAGCTTTCTTT CASTSKGIGYTEAFF
TRBJ1-2 few TRBV12-5 TRBD1 TGTGCTAGTGCCTCAGACAGGGGACCCCATAACTATGGCTACACCTTC CASASDRGPHNYGYTF
TRBJ2-6 large TRBV9 NA TGTGCCAGCAGACAGCAGGGTTCTGGGGCCAACGTCCTGACTTTC CASRQQGSGANVLTF
TRBJ2-1 few TRBV11-3 TRBD2 TGTGCCAGCAGCTTGGAGAGCGGCGGGAGGGGTTTTGGCTATGAGCAGTTCTTC CASSLESGGRGFGYEQFF
TRBJ2-7 medium-sized TRBV9 NA TGTGCCAGCAGTGAAGGCCAGGGAGTCGGCGAGCAGTACTTC CASSEGQGVGEQYF
TRBJ1-1 NA TRBV6-8 NA TGTGCCATCGCTCTCGAGGACAGAAAAGCTTTCTTT CAIALEDRKAFF
TRBJ1-4 NA TRBV19 NA TGTGCCAGTAGTATGGGCGCAGGTTGGGAAAAACTGTTTTTT CASSMGAGWEKLFF
TRBJ2-1 large TRBV9 NA TGTGCCAGCAGCAAACAAACAGGGAGTAATGAGCAGTTCTTC CASSKQTGSNEQFF
TRBJ2-7 NA TRBV5-1 TRBD2 TGCGCCAGCAGCTTGGATAGCGGGAGTTGGGAGCAGTACTTC CASSLDSGSWEQYF
TRBJ2-3 NA TRBV11-3 TRBD2 TGTGCCAGCAGCTATGGACTAGCGGGAGTGGATACGCAGTATTTT CASSYGLAGVDTQYF
TRBJ1-5 NA TRBV10-2 NA TGCGCCAGCAGGACGACGGATGGGAGCAATCAGCCCCAGCATTTT CASRTTDGSNQPQHF
TRBJ1-2 medium-sized TRBV6-1 NA TGTGCCAGCAGTGAAGCCGCGGAGGGAGAAAGGTATGGCTACACCTTC CASSEAAEGERYGYTF
TRBJ2-1 few TRBV10-3 NA TGTGCCATCAGTGAGTCGGGGTCGGGCCCCCCAGACAATGAGCAGTTCTTC CAISESGSGPPDNEQFF
TRBJ1-1 NA TRBV18 NA TGTGCCAGCTCCTTACGGGAAGGGATGATGAACACTGAAGCTTTCTTT CASSLREGMMNTEAFF
TRBJ2-7 NA TRBV19 NA TGTGCCAGTAGTGCCGGGTGGGGGTTCTCCTACGAGCAGTACTTC CASSAGWGFSYEQYF
TRBJ1-1 NA TRBV25-1 NA TGTGCCAGCAGAACAGGATACACTGAAGCTTTCTTT CASRTGYTEAFF
TRBJ2-1 few TRBV29-1 NA TGCAGCGTTGTGCGCATGGAGGGGTCCGGGTGGGGTGAGCAGTTCTTC CSVVRMEGSGWGEQFF
TRBJ1-5 large TRBV11-3 NA TGTGCCAGCAGCCCGACAAGGGAAGGCAATCAGCCCCAGCATTTT CASSPTREGNQPQHF
TRBJ2-2 NA TRBV5-1 TRBD1 TGCGCCAGCAGTTCGACAGGGGGCTATACCGGGGAGCTGTTTTTT CASSSTGGYTGELFF
TRBJ2-7 few TRBV6-8 NA TGTGCCAGCAGATACTCCGGGACGCAATCCTACGAGCAGTACTTC CASRYSGTQSYEQYF
TRBJ1-1 NA TRBV18 NA TGTGCCAGCTCACCCCAATTTGATTGGAACACTGAAGCTTTCTTT CASSPQFDWNTEAFF
TRBJ1-1 NA TRBV18 NA TGTGCCAGCTCTCACAGGGTAGAGGGAAAAAACACTGAAGCTTTCTTT CASSHRVEGKNTEAFF
TRBJ1-4 NA TRBV10-3 NA TGTGCCATCAGTGAGGGGCCCGCAACTAATGAAAAACTGTTTTTT CAISEGPATNEKLFF
TRBJ2-7 large TRBV19 NA TGTGCCAGTAGCCCGATTGCGCTTGGCGAGCAGTACTTC CASSPIALGEQYF
TRBJ2-7 medium-sized TRBV9 TRBD2 TGTGCCAGCAGCGCCCCGGGGGGGGGCCCGGTCGGAGAGCAGTACTTC CASSAPGGGPVGEQYF
TRBJ1-5 NA TRBV19 NA TGTGCCAGTAAACCCTCGCAGGGAGTAATCAATGGCAATCAGCCCCAGCATTTT CASKPSQGVINGNQPQHF
TRBJ1-1 few TRBV30 NA TGTGCCTGGAGTCGGGACGGACTTGAAGCTTTCTTT CAWSRDGLEAFF
TRBJ2-2 medium-sized TRBV11-3 TRBD2 TGTGCCAGCAGCCCGAAAGGGACTAGCGGGAGTGCTATTGGCACCGGGGAGCTGTTTTTT CASSPKGTSGSAIGTGELFF
TRBJ2-2 once TRBV5-1 TRBD2 TGCGCCAGCAGCTTGGGGATAGCGGGAAGCGGCACCGGGGAGCTGTTTTTT CASSLGIAGSGTGELFF
TRBJ1-3 NA TRBV10-2 NA TGCGCCAGCAGTGAGCCGGGACACCAAAGCTCTGGAAACACCATATATTTT CASSEPGHQSSGNTIYF
TRBJ1-5 few TRBV6-8 NA TGTGCCAGCACAAAAACCGGGGTCAGCAATCAGCCCCAGCATTTT CASTKTGVSNQPQHF
TRBJ2-7 NA TRBV6-8 TRBD2 TGTGCCAGCACTAGGGGAGGGAACTACGAGCAGTACTTC CASTRGGNYEQYF
TRBJ1-1 NA TRBV19 TRBD1 TGTGCCAGTACTATGACGGGACAGAGGGACTCTGAAGCTTTCTTT CASTMTGQRDSEAFF
TRBJ2-7 large TRBV12-5 NA TGTGCTAGTGGTTTAGACGCGCCCTCCTACGAGCAGTACTTC CASGLDAPSYEQYF
TRBJ1-3 few TRBV7-6 NA TGTGCCAGCAGCTTACTAGCGTCCGGTTCTGGAAACACCATATATTTT CASSLLASGSGNTIYF
TRBJ1-1 few TRBV6-8 NA TGTGCCAGCAGTTACGCTGGGACTACTGAAGCTTTCTTT CASSYAGTTEAFF
TRBJ1-6 few TRBV4-1 NA TGCGCCAGCAGCCAGGATCTCGGGAATAATTCACCCCTCCACTTT CASSQDLGNNSPLHF
TRBJ2-2 NA TRBV5-1 NA TGCGCCAGCAGCTTGGGGTCGAATGTGGGGATCGGGGAGCTGTTTTTT CASSLGSNVGIGELFF
TRBJ2-7 few TRBV9 NA TGTGCCAGCAGCGTAGATGGGAACGAGCAGTACTTC CASSVDGNEQYF
TRBJ2-7 medium-sized TRBV11-3 NA TGTGCCAGCAGCCCAAAGCAGGGCGGGTCCTACGAGCAGTACTTC CASSPKQGGSYEQYF